This TCR beta chain was sequenced during a study of molecular identifiers for immune sequencing clone quantification. Using its own MiXCR run on the PCR reads, TCRdb lists one record per CDR3 protein. Of about 510,000 distinct CDR3 sequences listed, less than 30% are singletons. Germline V lookup: CDR1 MNHEY, CDR2 SMNVEV (reference sequence). The length of the CDR3 is 18 residues. The V gene lost 4 bases and the J gene lost 5 bases, with 21 bases spanning the gap. This clonotype was detected only a few times. Its matching antigen is unknown. The authors gated naive CD8 T cells as CD8+CD4-CCR7+CD45RA+ for sorting. Whole-study results and caveats: A single cell's spiked Jurkat TCR RNA was reportedly detectable among more than 950,000 naive cells. Clones above 20 RNA copies contained over 98% of effector molecules but under 1% of naive ones.

This chain uses TRBV27 with TRBJ1-6; D might be TRBD1 (5 bases). The sequenced sample consisted of naive CD8+ T cells from blood, with Jurkat cell RNA spiked in. Subset: FACS-sorted CD8+CD4-CCR7+CD45RA+ naive T cells. This TCR was sampled from a human donor in good health. Some libraries in this study had Jurkat cell RNA spiked in. The CDR3 sequence: CASSSITPSGLNNSPLHF. Written as DNA, the CDR3 is TGTGCCAGCAGTTCAATCACGCCCTCGGGACTGAATAATTCACCCCTCCACTTT.